This TCR beta chain was retrieved from a study of OX40 agonist ivuxolimab in advanced cancers. In germline, CDR1 is SEHNR, CDR2 FQNEAQ (reference sequence). The V end was cut by 0 bases, the J end by 0 bases, with 18 bases between. The CDR3 totals 19 residues. Profiling relied on immunoSEQ multiplex PCR, and the TCRdb table lists in-frame clones only, not all of them. The sample gives 50,000 or so clones, 65% to 85% of which show up once; around 2% is in the top ten. The starting material was CD4+ or CD8+ T cells sorted from blood, obtained in a trial of the OX40 agonist ivuxolimab. This receptor was taken from an adult with an advanced solid tumor such as melanoma, head and neck, liver or kidney cancer. The rearrangement links TRBV7-9 to TRBJ1-5; D not resolved. The CDR3 here is CASSLAHGYPDYSNQPQHF. Written as DNA, the CDR3 is TGTGCCAGCAGCTTAGCGCATGGGTATCCGGACTATAGCAATCAGCCCCAGCATTTT. Looking up the rest from reference TRBV7-9 and TRBJ1-5 gives the full variable domain: DTGVSQNPRHKITKRGQNVTFRCDPISEHNRLYWYRQTLGQGPEFLTYFQNEAQLEKSRLLSDRFSAERPKGSFSTLEIQRTEQGDSAMYLCASSLAHGYPDYSNQPQHFGDGTRLSIL.